The source of this T cell receptor (beta chain) is a study of T cell responses to AZD1222 COVID-19 vaccine. Assay: immunoSEQ multiplex PCR; the TCRdb copy retains only in-frame clones and omits some. The sample comprises 120,000 to 150,000 clones, approximately 90% of which are singletons, and roughly 1.7% rests with the top ten. V shed 0 bases and J shed 0 bases, with 14 bases lying between them. This CDR3 is built from 16 residues. CDR1 GTSNPN and CDR2 SVGIG come from the germline V gene (reference sequence). Sequenced material: peripheral blood, taken 28 days after the second AZD1222 dose. The receptor was derived from an adult who received the AZD1222 COVID-19 vaccine. The rearrangement links TRBV30 to TRBJ1-1, with D possibly matching TRBD1 (5 bases). CDR3: CAWSVFSGRVNTEAFF. The CDR3 DNA sequence: TGTGCCTGGAGTGTATTTAGTGGCAGGGTGAACACTGAAGCTTTCTTT.